This TCR beta chain is drawn from a study of cytotoxic CD8 clonotypes in ibrutinib-treated CLL. Trimming shortened V by 2 bases and J by 7 bases, and 16 bases separated the two germline ends. Germline CDR1 and CDR2: MGHRA and YSYEKL. The CDR3 is made up of 15 amino acids. Overall study results and limits: Under therapy, public clonotypes either contracted or stayed stable, and they were uncommon. Ibrutinib response saw clonality rise, and progression saw it return toward baseline.

This clone was recorded a few times. Its antigen is unidentified. Method: immunoSEQ multiplex PCR; TCRdb's copy keeps in-frame clones and lacks some. Of 50,000 to 70,000 clones listed, nearly 55% are singletons. The sequencing here drew on PBMCs, taken at disease progression, from a patient treated with ibrutinib. The TCR sequence derives from a human donor with chronic lymphocytic leukemia. The gene calls are TRBV4-1 and TRBJ2-3; D uncertain. The chain's CDR3 is CASSQPEKELNTQYF. CDR3 nucleotide sequence: TGCGCCAGCAGCCAACCAGAGAAGGAATTAAATACGCAGTATTTT.